The rows below give T cell receptor beta chains drawn from one sample of a study of response to subunit inactivated influenza vaccine. In TCRdb, the RT-PCR reads were re-called with MiXCR into one record per CDR3 protein. The table includes about 170,000 distinct CDR3 sequences, about an eighth detected once. This sample was shared with a second study, whose subject was T cells expressing NK-cell markers.

The material was CD8+ T cells sorted from PBMCs, obtained roughly 12 days after vaccination. The receptors here all came from a man over 45 who received an inactivated influenza vaccine. Both conserved end residues are part of each CDR3. The order of the fields is CDR3 DNA, CDR3 protein, D gene, clone size, V gene, J gene. The D gene is left open where the match is weak. Size tells how often a clone was seen (once, few, many) or the class of an expanded clone, and some rows leave it out.

TGTGCTTCTGACAGTAACTTCCGAGGCACTGAAGCTTTCTTT	CASDSNFRGTEAFF	.	.	TRBV30	TRBJ1-1
TGTGACTCCGTCCGGGGAATGGGGGGGCGAAACGAGCAGTACTTC	CDSVRGMGGRNEQYF	.	many	TRBV21-1	TRBJ2-7
TGCAGCGTCAACCCAAGGGGGAGTGGAGAGACCCAGTACTTC	CSVNPRGSGETQYF	.	.	TRBV29-1	TRBJ2-5
TGCGCCAGCAGCCAAGGAACGGGAGAGACCTACGAGCAGTACTTC	CASSQGTGETYEQYF	.	.	TRBV4-3	TRBJ2-7
TGTGCCAGCAGCGGGGACAGGGCGGAGACCCAGTACTTC	CASSGDRAETQYF	TRBD1	many	TRBV5-6	TRBJ2-5
TGTGCCAGCAGCCAAGACATGGAGAGCTCCTACGAGCAGTACTTC	CASSQDMESSYEQYF	.	.	TRBV3-1	TRBJ2-7
TGTGCCAGCAGCCAAGAAGGGGGAGGGCCGACCCATAGAGATACGCAGTATTTT	CASSQEGGGPTHRDTQYF	.	.	TRBV3-1	TRBJ2-3
TGTGCCAGCAGCTTCACCCCGGGACTAGCGGTCTCCGATGAGCAGTTCTTC	CASSFTPGLAVSDEQFF	TRBD2	few	TRBV7-2	TRBJ2-1
TGTGCCATCACCGGAGGGACAGGGGGCGGCTACACCTTC	CAITGGTGGGYTF	TRBD1	.	TRBV10-3	TRBJ1-2
TGTGCCAGCAGTTCCCCCATGCGTGGAAACATTCAGTACTTC	CASSSPMRGNIQYF	.	.	TRBV27	TRBJ2-4
TGCGCCAGCAGCCTGGGACCGACCTCGGGACCCGGGGAGCTGTTTTTT	CASSLGPTSGPGELFF	.	few	TRBV4-1	TRBJ2-2
TGCAGTGCCGAGGATGTTGCAGTAAGCTCCTACGAGCAGTACTTC	CSAEDVAVSSYEQYF	.	few	TRBV20-1	TRBJ2-7
TGTGCCAGCAGCTTCGGACAGGGGGTTTACGAGCAGTACTTC	CASSFGQGVYEQYF	TRBD1	.	TRBV7-9	TRBJ2-7